This TCR beta chain was found in a study of T-cell memory formation after mild COVID-19. Overall study: TCR clustering was largely donor specific. Whole-study findings and limits: Pre-infection memory held some responding clones, suggesting pre-existing cross-reactive T cells responded.

TCRdb called the 5' RACE reads again in MiXCR, with one record for every CDR3 protein. The sample gives 400,000 to 550,000 distinct CDR3 sequences, around a quarter of which show up once; around an eighth is in the top ten. This clonotype was seen a handful of times. Its antigen is as yet unknown. The sequenced material came from PBMCs or a T cell subset sorted from them (not recorded which). The TCR sequence derives from an adult woman who had mild COVID-19 (a few samples of this study predate the infection). Cell type and time point are not known.

The CDR3 nucleotides are TGTGCCACCAGTAGTAGCGGGACGTACAATGAGCAGTTCTTC. Amino acid sequence: CATSSSGTYNEQFF. This chain links TRBV24-1 with TRBJ2-1, with 8 bases lining up with TRBD2. This CDR3 is 14 amino acids long. In germline, CDR1 is KGHDR, CDR2 SFDVKD. Germline trimming cut 6 bases from V and 4 bases from J; bases unmatched to any gene: 4.